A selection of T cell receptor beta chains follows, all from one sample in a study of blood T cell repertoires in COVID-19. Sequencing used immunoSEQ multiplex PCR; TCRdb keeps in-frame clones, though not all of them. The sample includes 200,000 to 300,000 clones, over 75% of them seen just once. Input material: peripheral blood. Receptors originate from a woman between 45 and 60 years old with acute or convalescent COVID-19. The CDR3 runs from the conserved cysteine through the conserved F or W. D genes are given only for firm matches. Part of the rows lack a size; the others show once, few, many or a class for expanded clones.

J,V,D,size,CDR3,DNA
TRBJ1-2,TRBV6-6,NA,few,CASSYSSGVGYTF,TGTGCCAGCAGTTACTCGTCAGGGGTTGGCTACACCTTC
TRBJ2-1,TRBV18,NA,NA,CASSPWVQGLNNEQFF,TGTGCCAGCTCACCCTGGGTGCAGGGGCTTAACAATGAGCAGTTCTTC
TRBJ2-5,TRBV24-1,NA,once,CATSDLNQGPETQYF,TGTGCCACCAGTGATTTAAATCAGGGCCCGGAGACCCAGTACTTC
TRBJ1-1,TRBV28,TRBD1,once,CASTNDREGNTEAFF,TGTGCCAGCACCAATGACAGGGAAGGGAACACTGAAGCTTTCTTT
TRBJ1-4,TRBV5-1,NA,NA,CASSPGGTFNEKLFF,TGCGCCAGCAGCCCCGGGGGAACCTTTAATGAAAAACTGTTTTTT
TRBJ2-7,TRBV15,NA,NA,CATSRVGAREQYF,TGTGCCACCAGCAGAGTCGGAGCGCGAGAGCAGTACTTC
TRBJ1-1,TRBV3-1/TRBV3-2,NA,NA,CASSHRTGEAFF,TGTGCCAGCAGCCATCGGACGGGGGAAGCTTTCTTT
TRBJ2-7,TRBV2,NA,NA,CASMTDSYEQYF,TGTGCCAGCATGACTGACTCCTACGAGCAGTACTTC
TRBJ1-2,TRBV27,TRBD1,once,CASSPADRRTNYGYTF,TGTGCCAGCAGTCCCGCGGACAGGAGGACTAACTATGGCTACACCTTC
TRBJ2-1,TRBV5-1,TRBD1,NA,CASSWTGRGSDEQFF,TGCGCCAGCAGCTGGACAGGGCGAGGTTCAGATGAGCAGTTCTTC
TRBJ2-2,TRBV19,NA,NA,CASSPLRGLDSSKNTGELFF,TGTGCCAGTAGTCCCCTCAGAGGGCTCGATAGCAGCAAGAACACCGGGGAGCTGTTTTTT
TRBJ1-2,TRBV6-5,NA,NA,CASRSGTRYGYTF,TGTGCCAGCAGATCCGGGACAAGATATGGCTACACCTTC
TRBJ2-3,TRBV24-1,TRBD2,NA,CATSDPSGEGTDTQYF,TGTGCCACCAGTGACCCAAGCGGGGAGGGCACAGATACGCAGTATTTT
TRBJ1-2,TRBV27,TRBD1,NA,CASSFGQGYYYGYTF,TGTGCCAGCAGTTTTGGACAGGGTTATTACTATGGCTACACCTTC
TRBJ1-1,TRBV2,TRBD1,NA,CASTPADRDNTEAFF,TGTGCCAGCACCCCGGCGGACAGGGACAACACTGAAGCTTTCTTT
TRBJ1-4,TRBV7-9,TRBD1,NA,CASSAQGAPNEKLFF,TGTGCCAGCAGCGCACAGGGGGCTCCTAATGAAAAACTGTTTTTT
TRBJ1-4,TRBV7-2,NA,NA,CASSSRGTYNEKLFF,TGTGCCAGCAGCTCACGCGGGACCTACAATGAAAAACTGTTTTTT
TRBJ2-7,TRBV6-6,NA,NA,CASSYADRLSYEQYF,TGTGCCAGCAGTTACGCTGACAGGCTATCCTACGAGCAGTACTTC
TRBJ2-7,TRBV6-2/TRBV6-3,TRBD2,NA,CASSYPLELAGRSYEQYF,TGTGCCAGCAGTTACCCACTTGAACTAGCGGGGCGTTCCTACGAGCAGTACTTC
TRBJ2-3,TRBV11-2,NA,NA,CASSLAGGRRQYF,TGTGCCAGCAGCTTAGCAGGGGGGCGAAGGCAGTATTTT
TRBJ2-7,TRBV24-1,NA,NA,CATSDLETGADEQYF,TGTGCCACCAGTGATTTGGAGACGGGAGCGGACGAGCAGTACTTC
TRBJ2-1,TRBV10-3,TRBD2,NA,CAIRTASGYYNEQFF,TGTGCCATTAGAACGGCTAGCGGATATTACAATGAGCAGTTCTTC
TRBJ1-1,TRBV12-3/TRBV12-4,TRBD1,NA,CASGRGRRTEAFF,TGTGCCAGCGGCAGGGGGCGCCGGACTGAAGCTTTCTTT
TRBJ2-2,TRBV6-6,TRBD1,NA,CASSYLRQGYTGELFF,TGTGCCAGCAGTTATCTAAGACAGGGGTACACCGGGGAGCTGTTTTTT
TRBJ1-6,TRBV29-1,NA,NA,CSVEGTSGFHF,TGCAGCGTTGAAGGGACCTCGGGGTTCCACTTT
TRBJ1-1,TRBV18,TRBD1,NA,CASSPIGQGVEAFF,TGTGCCAGCTCACCAATTGGACAGGGGGTTGAGGCTTTCTTT
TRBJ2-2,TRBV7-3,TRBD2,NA,CASSKGLAGNTGELFF,TGTGCCAGCAGCAAGGGACTAGCGGGAAACACCGGGGAGCTGTTTTTT
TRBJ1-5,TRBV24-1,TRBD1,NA,CATSDPRTGNRQPQHF,TGTGCCACCAGTGATCCCCGGACAGGGAATCGTCAGCCCCAGCATTTT
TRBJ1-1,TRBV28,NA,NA,CASSQDNRRWAFF,TGTGCCAGCAGCCAGGACAATCGGCGGTGGGCTTTCTTT
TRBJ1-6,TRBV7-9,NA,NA,CASSLRDGPNSPLHF,TGTGCCAGCAGCTTGCGGGACGGACCTAATTCACCCCTCCACTTT
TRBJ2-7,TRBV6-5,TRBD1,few,CASRTGTGGHYEQYF,TGTGCCAGCAGAACCGGGACAGGGGGACACTACGAGCAGTACTTC
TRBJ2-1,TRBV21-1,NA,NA,CASSKESQGDPGQGHNEQFF,TGTGCCAGCAGCAAAGAATCCCAGGGGGACCCGGGACAGGGACACAATGAGCAGTTCTTC